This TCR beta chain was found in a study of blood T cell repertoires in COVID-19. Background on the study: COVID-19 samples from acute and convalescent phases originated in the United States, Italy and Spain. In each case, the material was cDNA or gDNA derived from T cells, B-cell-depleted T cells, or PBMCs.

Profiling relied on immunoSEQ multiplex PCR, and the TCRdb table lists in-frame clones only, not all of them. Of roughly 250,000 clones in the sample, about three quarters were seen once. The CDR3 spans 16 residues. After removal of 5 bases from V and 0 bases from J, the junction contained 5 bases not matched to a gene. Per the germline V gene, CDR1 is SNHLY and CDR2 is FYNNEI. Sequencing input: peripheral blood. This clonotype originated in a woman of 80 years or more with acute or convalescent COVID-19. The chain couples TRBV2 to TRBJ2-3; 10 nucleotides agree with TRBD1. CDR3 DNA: TGTGCCAGCAGTAGACAGGGGGCGAGGAGCACAGATACGCAGTATTTT. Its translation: CASSRQGARSTDTQYF. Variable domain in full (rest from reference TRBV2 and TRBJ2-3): EPEVTQTPSHQVTQMGQEVILRCVPISNHLYFYWYRQILGQKVEFLVSFYNNEISEKSEIFDDQFSVERPDGSNFTLKIRSTKLEDSAMYFCASSRQGARSTDTQYFGPGTRLTVL.